This entry is about one TCR beta chain. Antigen unknown. The method was immunoSEQ multiplex PCR; TCRdb's version includes in-frame clones alone and lacks a portion of them. In the table there are approximately 1,500,000 clones, about 98% of which are singletons. The V gene lost 2 bases and the J gene lost 5 bases, with 10 bases spanning the gap. The germline V gene encodes CDR1 GTSNPN and CDR2 SVGIG (reference sequence). The CDR3 contains 13 residues. The data are from a study of shared clonotypes between healthy human individuals. Whole-study findings and limits: Sharing across four donors was highest in naive CD4 (approximately 5%) and lowest in memory CD8 (approximately 0.4%).

The rearrangement uses TRBV30 and TRBJ2-1; D gene uncertain. The sample was naive CD4+ T cells sorted from blood. Subset here: CD45RA+ positively selected. The receptor was isolated from a man between 25 and 39 years old in good health. The CDR3 region has the DNA TGTGCCTGGAGTTTCTCCCGGGACAATGAGCAGTTCTTC. As protein: CAWSFSRDNEQFF. The whole variable domain, remainder taken from reference TRBV30 and TRBJ2-1, is SQTIHQWPATLVQPVGSPLSLECTVEGTSNPNLYWYRQAAGRGLQLLFYSVGIGQISSEVPQNLSASRPQDRQFILSSKKLLLSDSGFYLCAWSFSRDNEQFFGPGTRLTVL.